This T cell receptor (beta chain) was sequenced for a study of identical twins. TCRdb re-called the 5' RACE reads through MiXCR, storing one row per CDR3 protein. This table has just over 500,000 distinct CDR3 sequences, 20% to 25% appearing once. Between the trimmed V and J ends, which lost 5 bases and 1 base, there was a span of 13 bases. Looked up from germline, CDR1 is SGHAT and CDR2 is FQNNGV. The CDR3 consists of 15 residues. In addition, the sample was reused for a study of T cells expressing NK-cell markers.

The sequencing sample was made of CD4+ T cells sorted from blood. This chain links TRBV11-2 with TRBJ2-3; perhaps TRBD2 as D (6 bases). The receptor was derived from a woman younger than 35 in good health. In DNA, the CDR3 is TGTGCCAGCAGCGGGGCGGGAAGTCGCACAGATACGCAGTATTTT. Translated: CASSGAGSRTDTQYF.